This is a list of T cell receptor beta chains from one sample in a study of technical replicates of blood from several donors. This table comes from immunoSEQ multiplex PCR, and its TCRdb copy is limited to in-frame clones, with some not included. Of around 70,000 clones listed, 85% to 95% were seen once; the top ten hold approximately 0.4%. Sequencing was done on a sample of T cells isolated from PBMCs. Receptors were obtained from a human donor in good health. Each CDR3 is given without its conserved first and last residue. The order of the fields is V gene, J gene, CDR3 protein.

TRBV30	TRBJ1-1	AWLSGYTEAF
TRBV6-6	TRBJ1-1	ASLDRENTEAF
TRBV10-3	TRBJ2-1	AIREREGPDEQF
TRBV29-1	TRBJ2-7	SVGGGLAFYEQY
TRBV9	TRBJ2-5	ASSGGGEDETQY
TRBV7-8	TRBJ2-1	ASSLGGSNEQF
TRBV5-1	TRBJ2-7	ASSFDRDRIYEQY
TRBV27	TRBJ2-7	ASSLSIAGSYEQY
TRBV5-1	TRBJ2-7	ASSLGGRGGLMNEQY
TRBV30	TRBJ2-5	AWSISETQY
TRBV6-4	TRBJ2-1	ASSAFSGSYNEQF
TRBV7-9	TRBJ2-5	ASSPRLAGARQETQY
TRBV11-3	TRBJ1-1	ASSLLVETGKAF
TRBV27	TRBJ2-1	ASSGGEREF
TRBV2	TRBJ2-7	ASSYSSGPRPYEQY
TRBV7-8	TRBJ2-7	ASTGGPYEQY
TRBV28	TRBJ1-2	ASRSQPGQRGYGYT